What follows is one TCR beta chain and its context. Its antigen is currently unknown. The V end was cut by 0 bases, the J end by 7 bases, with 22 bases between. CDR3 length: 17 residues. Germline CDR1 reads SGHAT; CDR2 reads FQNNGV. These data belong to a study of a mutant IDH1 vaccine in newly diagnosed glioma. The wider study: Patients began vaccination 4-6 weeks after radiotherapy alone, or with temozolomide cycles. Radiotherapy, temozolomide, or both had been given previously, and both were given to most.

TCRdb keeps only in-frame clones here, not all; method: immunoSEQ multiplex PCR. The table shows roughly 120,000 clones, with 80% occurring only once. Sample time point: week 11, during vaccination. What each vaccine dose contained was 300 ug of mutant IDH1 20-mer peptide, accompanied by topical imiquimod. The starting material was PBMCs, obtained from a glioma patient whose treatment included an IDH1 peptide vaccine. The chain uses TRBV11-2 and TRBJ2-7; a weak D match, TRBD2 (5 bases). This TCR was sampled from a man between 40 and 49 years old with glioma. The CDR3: CASSLESASRMLGEQYF. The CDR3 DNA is TGTGCCAGCAGCTTAGAGTCTGCTAGCAGAATGCTGGGGGAGCAGTACTTC.